This section outlines one T cell receptor (beta chain) sequence together with its context. This clone was recorded a few times. Its recognized antigen is unknown. No per-base quality is available; no much larger clone lies one base away. Enrolling through a virtual design, the prospective study's participants ranged in age from roughly 18 to 89 years and lived across roughly 24 United States geographic areas. In the prospective study, cohorts were assigned on the basis of participant-reported clinical history obtained from a screening survey and a study questionnaire. Recovered participants in ImmuneRACE Cohort 3 were defined as having two consecutive negative NP/OP PCR tests, clearance from a healthcare professional, or resolution of symptoms. In the prospective study, whole blood, serum and a nasopharyngeal or oropharyngeal swab were collected from each participant by mobile phlebotomists. Additional blood draws and questionnaires over an approximately 2-month period could optionally be provided by prospective study participants. Before DNA extraction, prospective study blood samples were shipped either frozen or at room temperature.

The immunoSEQ Assay, a bias-controlled multiplex PCR, was used to amplify TCRbeta CDR3 regions from genomic DNA. On the authors' methods: The number of nucleated cells in each sample was estimated by amplification of reference gene primers within the assay. To quantify the absolute abundance of each unique TCRbeta CDR3 rearrangement, sequence reads were collapsed and filtered. For each sample, productive Simpson clonality was calculated as the square root of Simpson's diversity index across productive rearrangements. In TCRdb, the immuneACCESS table is reduced to in-frame sequences with V and J assigned. These tables do not hold every clone; where another copy was compared, an unresolved V gene accounts for under half, and the others remain unexplained. D and trimming come from the DNA, and the V and J calls and clone size come from that table. Within this sample are 180,000 or so clones, with approximately 89% of them counted one time only. 6% to 6.5% of the sample goes to the ten largest clones.

This entry is derived from a study of blood T cell repertoires in COVID-19 (dated by TCRdb to 2020 to 2022). With respect to the entire study: Samples covering the acute and convalescent phases of COVID-19 were provided by collaborators in the United States, Italy and Spain. The material from the prospective study consisted of cDNA or gDNA derived from T cells, B-cell-depleted T cells, or PBMCs. Deeply sampled blood TCRbeta repertoires from subjects exposed to, actively infected with, or recovered from COVID-19 were included in the dataset. The repertoires were made available in a free public database intended to serve as a resource for research on the immune response to SARS-CoV-2. The samples were drawn from the first 160 participants of the ongoing ImmuneRACE study and from under 1,500 subjects provided by 6 global collaborators. Nearly every sample came with metadata listing a de-identified subject ID, COVID-19 status, age in years and sex. HLA class I and class II types, where available, came from metadata supplied by the sample provider rather than from assay-based typing. The investigation overall reported the following: Clinical and demographic metadata were provided uncurated, with the amount varying by source and participant.

This TCR was recovered from a man aged 40-50 years who had recovered from COVID-19. What was sequenced was PBMCs or T cells enriched from blood (not recorded which).

The CDR3 protein sequence reads: CAWSVQGTGKGYTF. The DNA sequence is given as TGTGCCTGGAGTGTACAGGGGACAGGGAAAGGCTACACCTTC. The chain uses TRBV30 and TRBJ1-2; TRBD1 aligns with 9 central bases. The CDR3 starts with the cysteine, ends with the phenylalanine, and has 14 residues. Only the CDR3 region is kept as DNA, spanning 42 bases read in frame from base 1. Here V drops 0 bases and J drops 8 bases, and the junction holds 7 bases not matched to any gene. CDR1 GTSNPN and CDR2 SVGIG were looked up in the germline V gene (reference sequence).